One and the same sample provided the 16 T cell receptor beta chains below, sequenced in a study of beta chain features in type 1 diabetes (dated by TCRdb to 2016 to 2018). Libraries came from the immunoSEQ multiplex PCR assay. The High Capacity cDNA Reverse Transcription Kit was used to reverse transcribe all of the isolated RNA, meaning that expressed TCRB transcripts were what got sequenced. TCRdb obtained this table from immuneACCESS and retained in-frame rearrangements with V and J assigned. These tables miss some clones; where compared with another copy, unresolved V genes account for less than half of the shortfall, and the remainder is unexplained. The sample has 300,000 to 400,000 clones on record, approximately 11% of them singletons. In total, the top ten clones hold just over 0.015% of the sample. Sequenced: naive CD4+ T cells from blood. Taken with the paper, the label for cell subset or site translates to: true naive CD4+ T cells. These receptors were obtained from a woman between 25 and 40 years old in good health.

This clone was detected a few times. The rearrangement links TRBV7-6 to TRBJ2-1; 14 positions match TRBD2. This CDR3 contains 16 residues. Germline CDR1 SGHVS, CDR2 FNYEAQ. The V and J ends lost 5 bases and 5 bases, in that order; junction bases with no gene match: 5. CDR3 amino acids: CASSDAGLAGDNEQFF. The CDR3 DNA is TGTGCCAGCAGCGACGCGGGACTAGCGGGAGACAATGAGCAGTTCTTC.

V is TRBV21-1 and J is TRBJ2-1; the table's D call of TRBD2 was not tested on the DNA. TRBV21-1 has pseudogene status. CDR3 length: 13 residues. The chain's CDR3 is CASSPETIVEQFF. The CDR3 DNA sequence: TGTGCCAGCAGCCCTGAGACTATCGTTGAGCAGTTCTTC.

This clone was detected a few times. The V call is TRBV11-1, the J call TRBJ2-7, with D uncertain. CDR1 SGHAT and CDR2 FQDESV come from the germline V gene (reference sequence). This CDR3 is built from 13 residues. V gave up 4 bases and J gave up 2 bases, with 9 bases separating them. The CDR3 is CASSSQNPYEQYF. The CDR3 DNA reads TGTGCCAGCAGCTCACAGAATCCCTACGAGCAGTACTTC.

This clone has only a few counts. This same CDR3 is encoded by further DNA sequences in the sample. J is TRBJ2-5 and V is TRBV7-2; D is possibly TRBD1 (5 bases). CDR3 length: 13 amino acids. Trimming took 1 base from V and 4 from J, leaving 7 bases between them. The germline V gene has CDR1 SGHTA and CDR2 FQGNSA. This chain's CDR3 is CASSLGGGETQYF. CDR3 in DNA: TGTGCCAGCAGCTTAGGGGGCGGAGAGACCCAGTACTTC.

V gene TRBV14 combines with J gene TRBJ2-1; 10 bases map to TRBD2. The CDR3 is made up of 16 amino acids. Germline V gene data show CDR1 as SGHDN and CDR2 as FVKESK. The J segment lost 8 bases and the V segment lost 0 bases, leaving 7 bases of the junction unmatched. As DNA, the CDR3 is TGTGCCAGCAGCCAAGATCGGCTAGCGGGAGCACATGAGCAGTTCTTC. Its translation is CASSQDRLAGAHEQFF. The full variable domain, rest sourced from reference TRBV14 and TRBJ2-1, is EAGVTQFPSHSVIEKGQTVTLRCDPISGHDNLYWYRRVMGKEIKFLLHFVKESKQDESGMPNNRFLAERTGGTYSTLKVQPAELEDSGVYFCASSQDRLAGAHEQFFGPGTRLTVL.

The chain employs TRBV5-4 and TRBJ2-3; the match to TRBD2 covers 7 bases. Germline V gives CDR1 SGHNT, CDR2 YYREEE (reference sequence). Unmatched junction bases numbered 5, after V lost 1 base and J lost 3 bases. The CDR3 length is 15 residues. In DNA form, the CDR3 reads TGTGCCAGCAGCTTGTCCAGCGGGGTTACAGATACGCAGTATTTT. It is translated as CASSLSSGVTDTQYF.

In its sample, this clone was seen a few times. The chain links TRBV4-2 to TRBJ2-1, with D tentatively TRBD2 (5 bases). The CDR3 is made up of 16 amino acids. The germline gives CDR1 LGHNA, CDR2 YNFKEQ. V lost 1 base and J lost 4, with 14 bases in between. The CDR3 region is CASSQGEGARYNEQFF. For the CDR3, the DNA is TGTGCCAGCAGCCAAGGTGAGGGAGCGCGATACAATGAGCAGTTCTTC.

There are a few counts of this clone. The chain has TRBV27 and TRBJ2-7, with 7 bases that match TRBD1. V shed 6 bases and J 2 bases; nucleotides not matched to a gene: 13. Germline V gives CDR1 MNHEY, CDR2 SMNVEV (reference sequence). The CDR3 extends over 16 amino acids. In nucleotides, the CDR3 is TGTGCCAGCAGAAACACCGGGACAGCTGTACCCTACGAGCAGTACTTC. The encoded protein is CASRNTGTAVPYEQYF.

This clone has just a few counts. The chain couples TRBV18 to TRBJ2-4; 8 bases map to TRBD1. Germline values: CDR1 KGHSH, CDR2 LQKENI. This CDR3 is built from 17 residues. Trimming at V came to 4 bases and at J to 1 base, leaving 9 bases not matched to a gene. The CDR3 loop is CASSQRQGIGAKNIQYF. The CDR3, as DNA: TGTGCCAGCTCACAAAGACAGGGGATTGGTGCCAAAAACATTCAGTACTTC.

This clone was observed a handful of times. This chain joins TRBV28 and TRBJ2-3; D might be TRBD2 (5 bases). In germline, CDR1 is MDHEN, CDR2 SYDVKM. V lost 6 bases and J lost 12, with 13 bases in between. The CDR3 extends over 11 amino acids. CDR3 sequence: CASRWERGQYF. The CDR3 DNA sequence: TGTGCCAGCAGATGGGAGCGCGGACAGTATTTT. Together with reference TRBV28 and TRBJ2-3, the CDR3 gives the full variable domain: DVKVTQSSRYLVKRTGEKVFLECVQDMDHENMFWYRQDPGLGLRLIYFSYDVKMKEKGDIPEGYSVSREKKERFSLILESASTNQTSMYLCASRWERGQYFGPGTRLTVL.

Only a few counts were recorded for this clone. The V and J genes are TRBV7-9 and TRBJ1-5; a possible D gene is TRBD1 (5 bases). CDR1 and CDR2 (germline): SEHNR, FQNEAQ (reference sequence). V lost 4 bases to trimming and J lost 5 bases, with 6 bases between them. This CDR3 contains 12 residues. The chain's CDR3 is CASSWGDQPQHF. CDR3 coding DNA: TGTGCCAGCAGCTGGGGGGATCAGCCCCAGCATTTT.

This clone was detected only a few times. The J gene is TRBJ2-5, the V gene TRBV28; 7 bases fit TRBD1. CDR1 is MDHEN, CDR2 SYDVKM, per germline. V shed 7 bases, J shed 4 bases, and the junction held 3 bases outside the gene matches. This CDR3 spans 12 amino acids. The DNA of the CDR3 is TGTGCCAGCACCCGGGACAGAGAGACCCAGTACTTC. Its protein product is CASTRDRETQYF.

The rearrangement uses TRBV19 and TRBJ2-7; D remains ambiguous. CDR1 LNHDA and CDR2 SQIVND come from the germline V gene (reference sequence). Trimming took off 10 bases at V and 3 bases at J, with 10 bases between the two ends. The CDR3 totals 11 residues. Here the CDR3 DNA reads TGTGCCACCTCCGGCGGCTACGAGCAGTACTTC. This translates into CATSGGYEQYF.

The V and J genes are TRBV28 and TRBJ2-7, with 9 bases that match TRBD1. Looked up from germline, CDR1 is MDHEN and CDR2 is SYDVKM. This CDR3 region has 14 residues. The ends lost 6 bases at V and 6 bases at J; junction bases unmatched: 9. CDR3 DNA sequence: TGTGCCAGCAGCCAACCGGGACAGGGCGTCGAGCAGTACTTC. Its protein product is CASSQPGQGVEQYF.

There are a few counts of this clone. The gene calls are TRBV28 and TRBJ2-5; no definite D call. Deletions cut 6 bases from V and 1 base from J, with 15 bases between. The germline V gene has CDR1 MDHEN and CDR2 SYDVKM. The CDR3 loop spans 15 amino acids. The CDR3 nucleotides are TGTGCCAGCAGCCCCGTACAGCAGTCCCAAGAGACCCAGTACTTC. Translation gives CASSPVQQSQETQYF.

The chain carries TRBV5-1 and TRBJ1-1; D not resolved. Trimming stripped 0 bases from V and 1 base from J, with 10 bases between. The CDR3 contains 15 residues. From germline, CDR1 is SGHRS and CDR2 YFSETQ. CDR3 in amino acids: CASSLAQIQNTEAFF. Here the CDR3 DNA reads TGCGCCAGCAGCTTGGCCCAAATACAGAACACTGAAGCTTTCTTT.